The clone carrying this T cell receptor beta chain was counted at least ten times. Its antigen remains unknown. The record originates from a study of T cells in Graves' hyperthyroidism and ophthalmopathy. From RNA transcripts, TCR beta CDR3 regions were amplified. The HTBI set primed first-round TCR CDR3 RT-PCR. TCRdb re-derived calls from the multiplex PCR reads in MiXCR, one entry per CDR3 protein. The profile shows under 600,000 distinct CDR3 sequences, about a sixth of them singletons. Study outcomes and limitations: Among clonotypes expanded in thyroid above 0.001, most were also found in blood.

The CDR3 sequence is 14 residues long. The germline gives CDR1 MNHEY, CDR2 SVGEGT. V lost 4 bases to trimming and J lost 4 bases, with 14 bases between them. The chain couples TRBV6-2 or TRBV6-3 to TRBJ2-7, with D perhaps TRBD1 or TRBD2 (5 bases each). The sequence came from a woman between 35 and 50 years old with Graves' ophthalmopathy. Material: blood. The CDR3 loop is CASSSWGRPYEQYF. CDR3 coding DNA: TGTGCCAGCAGTTCCTGGGGACGGCCGTACGAGCAGTACTTC.